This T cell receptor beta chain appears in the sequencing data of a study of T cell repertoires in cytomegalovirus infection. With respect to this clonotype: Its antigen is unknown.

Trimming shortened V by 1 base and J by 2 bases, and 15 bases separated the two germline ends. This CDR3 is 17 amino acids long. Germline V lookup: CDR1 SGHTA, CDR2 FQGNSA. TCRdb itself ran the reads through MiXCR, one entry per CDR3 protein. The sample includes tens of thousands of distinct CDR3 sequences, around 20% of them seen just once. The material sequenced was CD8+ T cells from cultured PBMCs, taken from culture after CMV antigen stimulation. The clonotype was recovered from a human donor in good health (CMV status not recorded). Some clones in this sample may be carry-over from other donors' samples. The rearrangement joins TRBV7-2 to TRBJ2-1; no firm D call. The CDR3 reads CASSLGAAVGPYNEQFF. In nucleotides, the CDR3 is TGTGCCAGCAGCTTAGGTGCCGCGGTAGGGCCCTACAATGAGCAGTTCTTC.